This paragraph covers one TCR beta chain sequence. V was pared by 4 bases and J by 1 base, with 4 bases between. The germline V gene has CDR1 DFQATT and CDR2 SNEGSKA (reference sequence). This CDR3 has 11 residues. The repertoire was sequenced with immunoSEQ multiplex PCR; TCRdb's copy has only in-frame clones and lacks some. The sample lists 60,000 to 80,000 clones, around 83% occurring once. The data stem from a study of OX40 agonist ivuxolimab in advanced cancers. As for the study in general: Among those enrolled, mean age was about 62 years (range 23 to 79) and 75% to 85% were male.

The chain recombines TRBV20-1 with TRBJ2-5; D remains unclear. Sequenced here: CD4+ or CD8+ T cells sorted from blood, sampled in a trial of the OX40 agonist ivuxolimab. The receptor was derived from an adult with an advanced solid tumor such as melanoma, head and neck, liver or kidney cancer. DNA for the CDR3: TGCAGTGCTACCATCCAAGAGACCCAGTACTTC. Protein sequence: CSATIQETQYF.